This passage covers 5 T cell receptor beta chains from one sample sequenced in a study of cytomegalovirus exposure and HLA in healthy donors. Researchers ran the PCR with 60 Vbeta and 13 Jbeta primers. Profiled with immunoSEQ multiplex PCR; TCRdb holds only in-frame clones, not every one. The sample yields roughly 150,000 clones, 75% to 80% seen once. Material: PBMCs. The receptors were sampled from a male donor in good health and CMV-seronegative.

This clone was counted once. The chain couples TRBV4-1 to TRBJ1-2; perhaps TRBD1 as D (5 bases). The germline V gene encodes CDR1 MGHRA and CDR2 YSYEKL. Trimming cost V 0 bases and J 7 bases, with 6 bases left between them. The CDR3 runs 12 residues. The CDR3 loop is CASSQDRAGYTF. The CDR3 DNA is TGCGCCAGCAGCCAAGACAGGGCTGGCTACACCTTC.

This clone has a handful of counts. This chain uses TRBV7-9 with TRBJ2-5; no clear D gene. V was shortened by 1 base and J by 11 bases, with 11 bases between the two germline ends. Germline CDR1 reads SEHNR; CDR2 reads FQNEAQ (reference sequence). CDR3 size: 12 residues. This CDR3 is CASSLEGPRQYF. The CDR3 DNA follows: TGTGCCAGCAGCTTAGAAGGTCCCAGGCAGTACTTC.

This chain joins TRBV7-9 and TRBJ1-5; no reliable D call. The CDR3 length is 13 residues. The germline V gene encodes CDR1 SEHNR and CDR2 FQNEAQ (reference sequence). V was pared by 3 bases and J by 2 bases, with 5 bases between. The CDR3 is CASSLQGNQPQHF. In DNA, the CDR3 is TGTGCCAGCAGCTTGCAGGGCAATCAGCCCCAGCATTTT.

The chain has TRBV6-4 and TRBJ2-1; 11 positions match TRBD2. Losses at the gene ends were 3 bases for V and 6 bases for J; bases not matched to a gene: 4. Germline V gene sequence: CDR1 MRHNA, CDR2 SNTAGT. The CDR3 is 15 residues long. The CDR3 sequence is CASSELSGGANEQFF. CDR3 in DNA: TGTGCCAGCAGTGAACTTAGCGGGGGGGCCAATGAGCAGTTCTTC.

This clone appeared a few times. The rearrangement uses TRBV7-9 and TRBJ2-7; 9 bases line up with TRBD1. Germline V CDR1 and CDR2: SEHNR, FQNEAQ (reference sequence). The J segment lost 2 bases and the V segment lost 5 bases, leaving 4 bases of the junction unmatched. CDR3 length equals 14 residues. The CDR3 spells CASSPRTGAYEQYF. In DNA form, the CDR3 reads TGTGCCAGCAGCCCCCGGACAGGGGCCTACGAGCAGTACTTC. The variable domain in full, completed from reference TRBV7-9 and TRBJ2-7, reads DTGVSQNPRHKITKRGQNVTFRCDPISEHNRLYWYRQTLGQGPEFLTYFQNEAQLEKSRLLSDRFSAERPKGSFSTLEIQRTEQGDSAMYLCASSPRTGAYEQYFGPGTRLTVT.